This TCR beta chain stems from a study of PD-1 blockade in classical Hodgkin lymphoma. Germline CDR1 and CDR2: MNHNS and SASEGT. The CDR3 runs to 13 residues. V dropped 3 bases and J dropped 9 bases, with 12 bases sitting between them. Here immunoSEQ multiplex PCR was the method, and the copy in TCRdb shows in-frame clones only, minus some. This table holds 20,000 to 25,000 clones, around 70% found once. Time point reported: cycle 4 day 1 (C4D1), after 6 weeks of nivolumab. There was relapse after autologous stem cell transplantation in every patient, and there was variation in brentuximab vedotin exposure.

The starting material was peripheral blood mononuclear cells (PBMCs), obtained before the fourth cycle of nivolumab. V gene TRBV6-1 combines with J gene TRBJ1-5; no definite D call. This clonotype originated in a human donor with classical Hodgkin lymphoma. CDR3: CASSENFQRPQHF. The CDR3 DNA sequence: TGTGCCAGCAGTGAGAATTTTCAAAGGCCCCAGCATTTT.